This TCR beta chain was identified in a study of T cells in Graves' hyperthyroidism and ophthalmopathy. In the study overall: The initial diagnosis was the point when peripheral blood was collected, ahead of any treatment.

This clonotype was picked up many times. In germline, CDR1 is SGHRS, CDR2 YFSETQ. Trimming took off 0 bases at V and 7 bases at J, with 11 bases between the two ends. This CDR3 region has 14 residues. Researchers amplified the TCR beta CDR3 regions from RNA transcripts. The study used the HTBI primer set for a first-round RT-PCR of the TCR CDR3. TCRdb re-called the multiplex PCR reads with MiXCR, one entry per CDR3 protein. Here the sample spans about 590,000 distinct CDR3 sequences, about 14% being singletons. The sample taken for sequencing was blood. This TCR derives from a woman under 30 with Graves' ophthalmopathy. This chain joins TRBV5-1 and TRBJ2-1; D gene ambiguous. The CDR3 DNA follows: TGCGCCAGCAGCTTGGTGGCGAGCCGAAATGAGCAGTTCTTC. Residues: CASSLVASRNEQFF.